The text below deals with one T cell receptor beta chain. Its antigen is currently unknown. Assay: immunoSEQ multiplex PCR; the TCRdb copy retains only in-frame clones and omits some. The sample carries about 45,000 clones, approximately 80% recorded once. Stimulus-free culture yielded autoproliferating CFSE-dim and non-proliferating CFSE-high T cells, each sequenced separately. Pooled replicate wells came from around 5x10^7 CFSE-labeled PBMCs cultured roughly seven days without stimulus. Without exogenous stimuli, roughly 0.5 uM CFSE-labeled PBMCs were cultured serum-free. The data originate from a study of memory B cells and T cells in multiple sclerosis. Study conclusions and caveats: Normalization was needed because clone-set size differences affected shared clonotype counts.

Trimming took 2 bases from V and 8 from J, leaving 11 bases between them. Germline values: CDR1 SGHRS, CDR2 YFSETQ. The length of the CDR3 is 13 residues. The sequenced sample consisted of PBMCs from blood kept in culture. V gene TRBV5-1 combines with J gene TRBJ1-5; D is unclear. This clonotype was sampled from a human donor with multiple sclerosis. The CDR3 protein is CASSLAGKEPQHF. CDR3 DNA: TGCGCCAGCAGCTTAGCTGGGAAGGAGCCCCAGCATTTT.